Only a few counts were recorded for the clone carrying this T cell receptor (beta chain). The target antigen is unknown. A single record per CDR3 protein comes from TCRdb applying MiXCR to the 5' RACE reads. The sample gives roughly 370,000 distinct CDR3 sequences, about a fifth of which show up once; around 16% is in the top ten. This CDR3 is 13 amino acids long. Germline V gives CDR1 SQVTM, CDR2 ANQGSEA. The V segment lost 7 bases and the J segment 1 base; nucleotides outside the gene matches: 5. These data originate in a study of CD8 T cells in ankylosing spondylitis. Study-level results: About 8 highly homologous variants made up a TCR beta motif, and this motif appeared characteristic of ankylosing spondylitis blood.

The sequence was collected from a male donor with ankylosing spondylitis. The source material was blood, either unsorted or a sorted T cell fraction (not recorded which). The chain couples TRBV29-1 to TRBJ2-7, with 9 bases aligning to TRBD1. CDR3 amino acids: CSGGQGTSYEQYF. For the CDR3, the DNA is TGCAGCGGGGGACAGGGAACGTCCTACGAGCAGTACTTC.